This TCR beta chain is drawn from a study of blood T cells in healthy people across ages. For the study at large: Capturing about one barcoded beta molecule per two T cells was achieved by template switching. Notes on the study in general: Higher diversity and more naive CD4+ cells were features of long-lived donors, compared to aged donors. Donor CMV status, an unknown factor, possibly confounded changes in expanded clonotypes.

As for this clonotype: The target antigen is unknown.

The CDR3 consists of 19 residues. Germline-derived CDR1 and CDR2 are SGHAT and FQNNGV. A second PCR, run for roughly 7 to 12 cycles, used a sample-barcoded 5' primer plus a J-beta primer mix. TCRdb independently ran MiXCR on the 5' RACE reads; one entry per CDR3 protein. The table records over a million distinct CDR3 sequences, about 42% of them present only once. This TCR came from a young woman in good health. The sample comprised blood. The rearrangement joins TRBV11-2 to TRBJ2-7; D possibly corresponds to TRBD1 (6 bases). Near its end, the DNA agrees better with TRBJ2-4, so the J call may be wrong. The CDR3 DNA reads as TGTGCCAGCAGCTTAGAGGCAGGGGTCAGTTTGTTGGCCAAAAACATTCAGTACTTC. It encodes CASSLEAGVSLLAKNIQYF.